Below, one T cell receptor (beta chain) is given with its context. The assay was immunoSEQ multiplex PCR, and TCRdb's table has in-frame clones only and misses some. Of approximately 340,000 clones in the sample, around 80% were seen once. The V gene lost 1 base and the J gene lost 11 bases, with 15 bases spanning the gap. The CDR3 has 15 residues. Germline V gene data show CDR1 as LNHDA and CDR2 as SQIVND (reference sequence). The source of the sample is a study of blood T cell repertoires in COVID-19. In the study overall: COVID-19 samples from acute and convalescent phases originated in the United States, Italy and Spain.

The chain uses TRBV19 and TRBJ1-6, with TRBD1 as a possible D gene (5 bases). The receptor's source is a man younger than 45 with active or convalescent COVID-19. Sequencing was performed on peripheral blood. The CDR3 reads CASSIVAGREPPLHF. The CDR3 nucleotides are TGTGCCAGTAGTATAGTAGCAGGGAGGGAGCCACCCCTCCACTTT.